This T cell receptor beta chain was sequenced for a study of beta chain features in type 1 diabetes. The study's findings and limits: Moderate but significant shortening of TCRB CDR3s was recorded in all four CD4+ subsets from Type 1 diabetes patients. The naive, central memory and Treg TCRB repertoires looked more alike in patients than they did in healthy donors.

Comments on this clone: What it recognizes is unknown.

It was one heparinised blood draw, averaging around 120 mL, that each donor gave. Purity of each sorted population was above 95%. Expressed TCRB transcripts got sequenced, as all isolated RNA was reverse transcribed. The assay was immunoSEQ multiplex PCR, and TCRdb's table has in-frame clones only and misses some. Of about 470,000 clones detected, approximately 30% appear once; the ten largest clones hold almost 0.065%. The CDR3 is 13 residues long. Germline V gene data show CDR1 as SGHTA and CDR2 as FQGNSA. Trimming shortened V by 0 bases and J by 2 bases, and 3 bases separated the two germline ends.

The sequence derives from a man aged 18 to 29 in good health. The J gene is TRBJ2-3, the V gene TRBV7-2; D gene uncertain. The material sequenced was naive CD4+ T cells from blood. The CDR3 loop is CASSLAYTDTQYF. In nucleotides, the CDR3 is TGTGCCAGCAGCTTAGCGTACACAGATACGCAGTATTTT. The full variable domain, in which reference TRBV7-2 and TRBJ2-3 provide the parts outside the CDR3, is GAGVSQSPSNKVTEKGKDVELRCDPISGHTALYWYRQSLGQGLEFLIYFQGNSAPDKSGLPSDRFSAERTGGSVSTLTIQRTQQEDSAVYLCASSLAYTDTQYFGPGTRLTVL.